This is a list of T cell receptor beta chains from one sample in a study of cytomegalovirus exposure and HLA in healthy donors. Sequencing was performed with immunoSEQ multiplex PCR; in TCRdb, only in-frame clones are kept and a portion is missing. The sample contains roughly 150,000 clones, approximately 79% of which appear only once. The sequenced sample was PBMCs. These receptors all come from a woman between 45 and 65 years old in good health and CMV-seropositive. Each CDR3 is given with its conserved first and last residue.

V gene: TRBV15
J gene: TRBJ1-1
CDR3 protein: CATSRAGTANTEAFF

V gene: TRBV6-9
J gene: TRBJ2-4
CDR3 protein: CASSYFPLISYF

V gene: TRBV4-2
J gene: TRBJ2-2
CDR3 protein: CASSHEQGAGELFF

V gene: TRBV5-1
J gene: TRBJ2-1
CDR3 protein: CASSELAGSSYNEQFF

V gene: TRBV4-3
J gene: TRBJ1-4
CDR3 protein: CASSPGRTGAKLFF

V gene: TRBV7-9
J gene: TRBJ1-2
CDR3 protein: CASSSTGDKGYTF

V gene: TRBV9
J gene: TRBJ2-2
CDR3 protein: CASSVPSLSGTGELFF

V gene: TRBV29-1
J gene: TRBJ2-2
CDR3 protein: CSVDEARGNTGELFF

V gene: TRBV5-1
J gene: TRBJ2-5
CDR3 protein: CASSPNGVGQETQYF

V gene: TRBV29-1
J gene: .
CDR3 protein: CSGGQGAYEQYF

V gene: TRBV9
J gene: TRBJ2-3
CDR3 protein: CASSVGTSGTDTQYF

V gene: TRBV7-9
J gene: TRBJ2-2
CDR3 protein: CASSEGLAATGELFF

V gene: TRBV5-1
J gene: TRBJ1-2
CDR3 protein: CASSLAPRQITYGYTF

V gene: TRBV7-8
J gene: TRBJ2-7
CDR3 protein: CASSFPTSGDPHEQYF

V gene: TRBV6-1
J gene: TRBJ1-4
CDR3 protein: CASRGGGEKLFF

V gene: TRBV19
J gene: TRBJ2-4
CDR3 protein: CASAKEVQGLILAKNIQYF

V gene: TRBV2
J gene: TRBJ1-2
CDR3 protein: CASSAGTGGNYGYTF

V gene: TRBV7-2
J gene: TRBJ2-1
CDR3 protein: CASSLSGQGSNEQFF

V gene: TRBV4-3
J gene: TRBJ2-5
CDR3 protein: CASSLGHPGEQYF

V gene: TRBV29-1
J gene: TRBJ1-1
CDR3 protein: CSVDGGTGGRVAFF

V gene: TRBV4-2
J gene: TRBJ1-1
CDR3 protein: CASSQENLEAFF

V gene: TRBV7-8
J gene: TRBJ2-7
CDR3 protein: CASSLGGGIEGQYF

V gene: TRBV2
J gene: TRBJ2-3
CDR3 protein: CASSGMDTQYF

V gene: TRBV20-1
J gene: TRBJ1-2
CDR3 protein: CSATYGVGYTF

V gene: TRBV5-1
J gene: TRBJ2-1
CDR3 protein: CASSLGGGTYNEQFF

V gene: TRBV6-1
J gene: TRBJ2-7
CDR3 protein: CASSERTGGLYEQYF

V gene: TRBV15
J gene: TRBJ2-5
CDR3 protein: CATSRGRAGGQETQYF

V gene: TRBV28
J gene: TRBJ1-1
CDR3 protein: CASSASGQGRTEAFF

V gene: TRBV7-9
J gene: TRBJ2-2
CDR3 protein: CASRPTSDTNTGELFF

V gene: TRBV30
J gene: TRBJ2-7
CDR3 protein: CAWSQALGTAYEQYF

V gene: TRBV7-8
J gene: TRBJ2-7
CDR3 protein: CASSPRTSGASSYEQYF

V gene: TRBV5-1
J gene: TRBJ1-3
CDR3 protein: CASGRGQGSGNTIYF

V gene: TRBV28
J gene: TRBJ2-4
CDR3 protein: CASTSGGLAKNIQYF

V gene: TRBV9
J gene: TRBJ1-3
CDR3 protein: CASSPPRSSGNTIYF

V gene: TRBV12-5
J gene: TRBJ2-7
CDR3 protein: CASGTTSGGYEQYF

V gene: TRBV29-1
J gene: TRBJ2-2
CDR3 protein: CSVETTRNTGELFF

V gene: TRBV6-1
J gene: TRBJ2-2
CDR3 protein: CASSEVSGGNTGELFF

V gene: TRBV20-1
J gene: TRBJ2-1
CDR3 protein: CSAHLGGQQFF

V gene: TRBV6-5
J gene: TRBJ2-3
CDR3 protein: CASSYSPQGARDTQYF

V gene: TRBV6-1
J gene: TRBJ2-5
CDR3 protein: CASSLVGEQYF

V gene: TRBV6-6
J gene: TRBJ1-5
CDR3 protein: CASTPGTGNNQPQHF

V gene: TRBV6-5
J gene: TRBJ2-2
CDR3 protein: CASTGGRTGELFF

V gene: TRBV5-1
J gene: TRBJ2-7
CDR3 protein: CASSLGQGNVDEQYF

V gene: TRBV15
J gene: TRBJ1-6
CDR3 protein: CATSNRDRINSPLHF

V gene: TRBV7-2
J gene: TRBJ1-5
CDR3 protein: CASSFQGGNQPQHF

V gene: TRBV28
J gene: TRBJ2-2
CDR3 protein: CASSSFRLAGGRTGELFF

V gene: TRBV7-9
J gene: TRBJ2-4
CDR3 protein: CASSTSTGAKNIQYF

V gene: TRBV9
J gene: TRBJ1-2
CDR3 protein: CASSSRTGKGGYTF

V gene: TRBV14
J gene: TRBJ2-1
CDR3 protein: CASSQIAGGHNEQFF

V gene: TRBV19
J gene: TRBJ2-7
CDR3 protein: CASSIASGGPSSYEQYF

V gene: TRBV5-4
J gene: TRBJ1-4
CDR3 protein: CASSSDRSNEKLFF

V gene: TRBV7-2
J gene: TRBJ2-7
CDR3 protein: CASSLSGGGYEQYF